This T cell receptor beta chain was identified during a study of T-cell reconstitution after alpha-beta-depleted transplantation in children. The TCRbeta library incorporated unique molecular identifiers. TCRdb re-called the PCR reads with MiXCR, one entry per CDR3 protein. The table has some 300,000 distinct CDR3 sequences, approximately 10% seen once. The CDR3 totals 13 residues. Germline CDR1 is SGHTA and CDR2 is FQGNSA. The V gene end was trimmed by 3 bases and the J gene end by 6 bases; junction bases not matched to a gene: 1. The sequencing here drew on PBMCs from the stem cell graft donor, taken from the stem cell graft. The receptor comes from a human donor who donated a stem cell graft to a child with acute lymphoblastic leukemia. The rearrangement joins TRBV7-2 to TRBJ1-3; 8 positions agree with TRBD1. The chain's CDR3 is CASSLQGANTIYF. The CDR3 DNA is TGTGCCAGCAGCTTGCAGGGGGCAAACACCATATATTTT.